This entry lists 27 T cell receptor beta chains sequenced from one sample in a study of graft-versus-host responses after intestinal transplantation. No antigen has been identified for these receptors. Here immunoSEQ multiplex PCR was the method, and the copy in TCRdb shows in-frame clones only, minus some. The sample holds 70,000 to 80,000 clones, about 92% seen once. The source was unstimulated CD8+ T cells sorted from spleen or lymph node cells, collected before intestinal transplant. The receptor source for this set is a human donor who received an intestinal transplant.

The CDR3: CASSSLRGDTDTQYF. CDR3 DNA: TGTGCCAGCAGCTCCCTCCGGGGAGACACAGATACGCAGTATTTT. V usage is TRBV7-9 and J usage is TRBJ2-3; the D gene is possibly TRBD2 (5 bases). The CDR3 is made up of 15 amino acids. CDR1 and CDR2 from the germline V gene are SEHNR and FQNEAQ (reference sequence). V was shortened by 4 bases and J by 2 bases, with 13 bases between the two germline ends.

The CDR3 here is CASSVGGGLADTQYF. In DNA, the CDR3 is TGTGCCAGCAGCGTAGGGGGGGGCCTGGCAGATACGCAGTATTTT. The genes are TRBV9 and TRBJ2-3, with a tentative D call TRBD2 (7 bases). CDR1 is SGDLS and CDR2 is YYNGEE in the germline V gene. V lost 0 bases and J 4 bases, leaving 12 bases between the germline ends. The CDR3 length is 15 residues.

The CDR3 loop reads CASSLGDYEQYF. CDR3 coding DNA: TGTGCCAGCAGCTTAGGGGACTACGAGCAGTACTTC. This rearrangement joins TRBV5-6 to TRBJ2-7; a weak D match, TRBD1 (5 bases). CDR1 and CDR2 (germline): SGHDT, YYEEEE. Trimming pared 2 bases from V and 3 bases from J, leaving 6 bases between. The CDR3 runs to 12 residues.

The J gene is TRBJ2-1, the V gene TRBV27, with 9 bases matching TRBD1. Germline trimming cut 4 bases from V and 5 bases from J; bases unmatched to any gene: 3. Per germline, CDR1 MNHEY and CDR2 SMNVEV (reference sequence). CDR3 size: 14 residues. In DNA, the CDR3 is TGTGCCAGCAGTTCATGGACAGGGGACAATGAGCAGTTCTTC. As protein: CASSSWTGDNEQFF.

The gene calls are TRBV14 and TRBJ2-5, with a weak D call TRBD1 (7 bases). The CDR3 sequence is 16 residues long. V was shortened by 2 bases and J by 3 bases, with 16 bases between the two germline ends. The germline CDR1 and CDR2 sequences are SGHDN and FVKESK. CDR3 sequence reads: CASSQLLQGRKETQYF. The CDR3 DNA is TGTGCCAGCAGCCAATTGTTACAGGGGAGGAAAGAGACCCAGTACTTC.

This clone showed up just once. The CDR3 DNA reads TGCAGCGTTGGGCTCAATAACTATGGCTACACCTTC. Protein sequence: CSVGLNNYGYTF. The gene calls are TRBV29-1 and TRBJ1-2; no definite D call. CDR1 is SQVTM and CDR2 is ANQGSEA in the germline V gene. The CDR3 contains 12 residues. V shed 4 bases and J shed 1 base, with 7 bases lying between them.

The genes are TRBV27 and TRBJ2-7; 10 nucleotides match TRBD1. Germline V gene lookup returns CDR1 MNHEY and CDR2 SMNVEV (reference sequence). With 6 bases clipped from V and 3 bases from J, the junction kept 5 bases outside the gene matches. The CDR3 is 14 residues long. For the CDR3, the DNA is TGTGCCAGCAGACTGGACAGGGGGGTCTACGAGCAGTACTTC. Its protein is CASRLDRGVYEQYF.

On this clone itself: One junction end disagrees with the germline gene, perhaps due to a read error. The same CDR3 is also encoded by other DNA sequences in this sample. The gene calls are TRBV10-3 and TRBJ2-3; a weak D match, TRBD2 (5 bases). CDR1 and CDR2 (germline): ENHRY, SYGVKD. The CDR3 is 15 amino acids. CDR3 coding DNA: TGTGCCACCACCCTAGCTGAATATACCACAGACACGCAGTATTTT. Protein product: CATTLAEYTTDTQYF.

The chain uses TRBV5-1 and TRBJ2-3; 7 nucleotides align to TRBD2. The ends lost 1 base at V and 1 base at J; junction bases unmatched: 6. This CDR3 contains 16 residues. Germline CDR1 SGHRS, CDR2 YFSETQ. The CDR3 DNA reads as TGCGCCAGCAGCTTGCCCCTCGCGGGGGGCACAGATACGCAGTATTTT. Translation: CASSLPLAGGTDTQYF.

The V call is TRBV18, the J call TRBJ1-1; no clear D gene. Germline lookup yields CDR1 KGHSH and CDR2 LQKENI. CDR3 length: 13 residues. V was clipped by 4 bases and J by 1 base, with 7 bases between them. CDR3 DNA sequence: TGTGCCAGCTCACTGAGTGGGAACACTGAAGCTTTCTTT. It yields the protein CASSLSGNTEAFF.

V is TRBV2 and J is TRBJ1-4; TRBD1 matches 9 bases. CDR1 is SNHLY, CDR2 FYNNEI, per germline. There are 16 residues in the CDR3. V gave up 6 bases and J gave up 11 bases; unmatched junction bases: 16. The CDR3 bases are TGTGCCAGCAGGACCCGGGGACAGGGAATAACGGGGAAACTGTTTTTT. This codes for CASRTRGQGITGKLFF.

The chain joins TRBV5-1 to TRBJ1-1; 8 bases fit TRBD1. The CDR3 is made up of 14 amino acids. With V trimmed by 2 bases and J by 1 base, 1 base remained unmatched. Germline CDR1 is SGHRS and CDR2 is YFSETQ. CDR3 DNA: TGCGCCAGCAGCTTTGGGACAGGGAACACTGAAGCTTTCTTT. As protein: CASSFGTGNTEAFF.

This chain links TRBV15 with TRBJ2-1; D gene uncertain. With 3 bases removed from V and 3 bases from J, the gap between germline ends came to 15 bases. The CDR3 length is 16 residues. CDR1 and CDR2 from the germline V gene are LNHNV and YYDKDF (reference sequence). The CDR3: CATSSYGPTYYNEQFF. Written as DNA, the CDR3 is TGTGCCACCAGCAGTTATGGGCCCACCTACTACAATGAGCAGTTCTTC. Together with reference TRBV15 and TRBJ2-1, the CDR3 gives the full variable domain: DAMVIQNPRYQVTQFGKPVTLSCSQTLNHNVMYWYQQKSSQAPKLLFHYYDKDFNNEADTPDNFQSRRPNTSFCFLDIRSPGLGDTAMYLCATSSYGPTYYNEQFFGPGTRLTVL.

This clone has more than one count but fewer than ten. The rearrangement joins TRBV5-4 to TRBJ2-7, with D maybe TRBD1 (6 bases). V was trimmed by 4 bases and J by 5 bases, leaving 10 bases between them. The germline gives CDR1 SGHNT, CDR2 YYREEE (reference sequence). This CDR3 has 12 residues. CDR3 nucleotides: TGTGCCAGCAGCCAGGACAGCCACGAGCAGTACTTC. It specifies CASSQDSHEQYF.

The rearrangement links TRBV5-1 to TRBJ2-7; 7 bases fit TRBD1. The CDR3 is 14 amino acids. The junction had 6 bases not matched to a gene; V was cut back by 4 bases and J by 2 bases. CDR1 and CDR2 from the germline V gene are SGHRS and YFSETQ. CDR3 in DNA: TGCGCCAGCAGCGGAGGACAGGTCGCCTACGAGCAGTACTTC. It yields the protein CASSGGQVAYEQYF.

Only a few counts were recorded for this clone. V is TRBV13 and J is TRBJ2-7; D might be TRBD2 (7 bases). Trimming left V 5 bases short and J 5 bases short, with 13 bases between. This CDR3 comprises 13 residues. Looked up from germline, CDR1 is PRHDT and CDR2 is FYEKMQ (reference sequence). The CDR3 coding sequence is TGTGCCAGCAGCCCCCGGGGGGCGGACGAGCAGTACTTC. This sequence encodes CASSPRGADEQYF.

This chain links TRBV27 with TRBJ2-3; 9 positions match TRBD2. Germline CDR1 MNHEY, CDR2 SMNVEV (reference sequence). After removal of 8 bases from V and 0 bases from J, the junction contained 9 bases not matched to a gene. This CDR3 has 16 residues. The CDR3 nucleotides are TGTGCCAGCGGGTTAAGCGGGGGGACTAGCACAGATACGCAGTATTTT. Protein product: CASGLSGGTSTDTQYF.

This clone was seen once. CDR3 sequence (DNA): TGTGCCAGCAGACCAGGGTGTAAGTACTTC. Translating it yields CASRPGCKYF. The V call is TRBV6-6, the J call TRBJ2-4; D is possibly TRBD1 (5 bases). The CDR3 totals 10 residues. Trimming shortened V by 6 bases and J by 14 bases, and 11 bases separated the two germline ends. Germline V gives CDR1 MNHNY, CDR2 SVGAGI (reference sequence).

V usage is TRBV9 and J usage is TRBJ1-5, with 9 nucleotides matching TRBD1. Trimming took 3 bases from V and 2 from J; bases not matched to a gene: 12. CDR1 and CDR2 from the germline V gene are SGDLS and YYNGEE. This CDR3 has 18 amino acids. The CDR3 nucleotides read TGTGCCAGCAGCGCACCCACAGGGGGCGATCGGGGCAATCAGCCCCAGCATTTT. Amino acid sequence: CASSAPTGGDRGNQPQHF.

CDR3 residues: CASSWETGFGGYEQYF. CDR3 nucleotides: TGTGCCAGCAGCTGGGAGACAGGGTTCGGGGGTTACGAGCAGTACTTC. This chain connects TRBV5-8 to TRBJ2-7, with D perhaps matching TRBD1 (7 bases). Germline V gene data show CDR1 as SGHTS and CDR2 as YDEGEE. This CDR3 contains 16 residues. V dropped 3 bases and J dropped 4 bases, with 20 bases sitting between them.

This rearrangement joins TRBV19 to TRBJ2-5; 10 bases agree with TRBD2. This CDR3 spans 15 amino acids. Per germline, CDR1 LNHDA and CDR2 SQIVND (reference sequence). Trimming removed 5 bases from V and 1 base from J; junction bases left unmatched: 4. The CDR3 sequence is CASSSGTSAQETQYF. CDR3 DNA: TGTGCCAGTAGTTCCGGGACTAGCGCCCAAGAGACCCAGTACTTC.

This sequence joins TRBV2 and TRBJ2-5; 15 nucleotides match TRBD2. Germline CDR1 reads SNHLY; CDR2 reads FYNNEI. The CDR3 totals 16 residues. The J segment lost 3 bases and the V segment lost 2 bases, leaving 1 base of the junction unmatched. CDR3 sequence reads: CASSERTSGGEETQYF. The CDR3 DNA follows: TGTGCCAGCAGTGAAAGGACTAGCGGGGGGGAAGAGACCCAGTACTTC.

This clone was found once. The rearrangement joins TRBV5-4 to TRBJ1-2, with a weak D call TRBD1 (5 bases). V shed 0 bases and J shed 4 bases, with 10 bases lying between them. CDR1 and CDR2 (germline): SGHNT, YYREEE (reference sequence). CDR3 length: 14 residues. CDR3 in DNA: TGTGCCAGCAGCTTGGGGCGACAGATCTATGGCTACACCTTC. Encoded protein: CASSLGRQIYGYTF. The full variable domain, completed using reference TRBV5-4 and TRBJ1-2, is ETGVTQSPTHLIKTRGQQVTLRCSSQSGHNTVSWYQQALGQGPQFIFQYYREEENGRGNFPPRFSGLQFPNYSSELNVNALELDDSALYLCASSLGRQIYGYTFGSGTRLTVV.

Note on this clone: Relative to the germline gene, one junction end is altered; a read error may explain this. J is TRBJ1-1 and V is TRBV27, with D possibly matching TRBD1 (6 bases). The germline V gene encodes CDR1 MNHEY and CDR2 SMNVEV (reference sequence). This CDR3 contains 13 residues. CDR3 DNA sequence: TGTGCCAGCAGACTCACAGGGAACCCTGAAGCTTTCTTT. It translates to CASRLTGNPEAFF.

The chain joins TRBV14 to TRBJ1-2; 8 bases are shared with TRBD1. The CDR3 has 15 residues. J was trimmed by 4 bases and V by 6 bases; bases with no gene match: 10. Per germline, CDR1 SGHDN and CDR2 FVKESK. The CDR3 loop reads CASRNRDRISYGYTF. The CDR3 coding sequence is TGTGCCAGCAGGAACCGGGACAGGATCTCCTATGGCTACACCTTC.

This chain links TRBV29-1 with TRBJ2-5, with D perhaps TRBD1 (7 bases). The J call may be faulty, since TRBJ2-7 better matches the DNA end. The CDR3 is 13 amino acids. Germline V gene sequence: CDR1 SQVTM, CDR2 ANQGSEA. For the CDR3, the DNA is TGCAGCGTTGTCGCGGGACAGCCCTACGAGCAGTACTTC. It codes for CSVVAGQPYEQYF.

This chain uses TRBV29-1 with TRBJ2-1; 7 bases align to TRBD1. Germline V gene lookup returns CDR1 SQVTM and CDR2 ANQGSEA. This CDR3 is 17 amino acids long. V was clipped by 3 bases and J by 7 bases; unmatched bases: 18. The CDR3 nucleotides are TGCAGCGTTGAGGGTGCATCTTTGGACAGGCCGGAGAATGAGCAGTTCTTC. Translating gives CSVEGASLDRPENEQFF.